The 22 T cell receptor beta chains reported below all come from one sample, sequenced in a study of blood T cell repertoires in COVID-19. Profiling relied on immunoSEQ multiplex PCR, and the TCRdb table lists in-frame clones only, not all of them. Altogether 25,000 to 35,000 clones are present, 80% to 90% being singletons, with the ten largest covering 15% to 20%. The sequenced sample consisted of peripheral blood. These receptors came from a man aged 80 or over with acute or convalescent COVID-19.

The chain carries TRBV19 and TRBJ2-7; 7 bases agree with TRBD1. Trimming at V came to 2 bases and at J to 7 bases, leaving 11 bases not matched to a gene. Germline V gene sequence: CDR1 LNHDA, CDR2 SQIVND (reference sequence). The CDR3 extends over 15 amino acids. Here the CDR3 DNA reads TGTGCCAGTAGTATAACAGGGGTCCCCGGGATGGAGCAGTACTTC. Encoded protein: CASSITGVPGMEQYF.

This chain links TRBV7-9 with TRBJ2-7, with unresolved D. Germline values: CDR1 SEHNR, CDR2 FQNEAQ (reference sequence). The CDR3 has 14 amino acids. The germline V and J ends were trimmed by 3 bases and 0 bases, with 9 bases remaining between them. The CDR3 DNA sequence: TGTGCCAGCAGCTTCCGAGAGCGCTCCTACGAGCAGTACTTC. It yields the protein CASSFRERSYEQYF.

The chain joins TRBV2 to TRBJ2-1, with TRBD2 identical over 7 bases. Looked up from germline, CDR1 is SNHLY and CDR2 is FYNNEI. The V segment lost 4 bases and the J segment 4 bases; nucleotides outside the gene matches: 1. CDR3 length: 13 amino acids. DNA for the CDR3: TGTGCCAGCAGTGGGGGGGGGTACAATGAGCAGTTCTTC. This encodes CASSGGGYNEQFF.

The rearrangement uses TRBV6-5 and TRBJ2-1; possibly TRBD1 for D (7 bases). Germline V gene data show CDR1 as MNHEY and CDR2 as SVGAGI. Trimming shortened V by 5 bases and J by 9 bases, and 14 bases separated the two germline ends. The CDR3 covers 13 residues. The CDR3, as DNA: TGTGCCAGCAGTCCCTGGAGGGGGCGTGAGCAGTTCTTC. Residues: CASSPWRGREQFF.

The chain has TRBV19 and TRBJ2-2; maybe TRBD1 (6 bases). This CDR3 has 14 amino acids. The V gene's germline CDR1 is LNHDA and CDR2 SQIVND (reference sequence). V lost 6 bases and J 2 bases, leaving 10 bases between the germline ends. In DNA form, the CDR3 reads TGTGCCAGTAGCCCGGGACACAACACCGGGGAGCTGTTTTTT. This encodes CASSPGHNTGELFF.

The V gene is TRBV30, the J gene TRBJ1-1; 8 bases match TRBD1. Per the germline V gene, CDR1 is GTSNPN and CDR2 is SVGIG (reference sequence). The CDR3 spans 12 residues. V was clipped by 2 bases and J by 8 bases; unmatched bases: 4. CDR3 sequence: CAWSYWDREAFF. The CDR3, as DNA: TGTGCCTGGAGTTACTGGGACAGGGAAGCTTTCTTT.

This clone came up once. This chain links TRBV7-2 with TRBJ2-7, with TRBD1 as a possible D gene (5 bases). The CDR3 runs to 15 residues. The V gene lost 8 bases and the J gene lost 3 bases, with 20 bases spanning the gap. Germline V gene data show CDR1 as SGHTA and CDR2 as FQGNSA. CDR3 in amino acids: CASGLPRQGIYEQYF. The CDR3 DNA sequence: TGTGCCAGCGGTCTCCCGAGGCAGGGTATCTACGAGCAGTACTTC.

The chain recombines TRBV5-1 with TRBJ1-2; a possible D gene is TRBD1 (5 bases). V dropped 3 bases and J dropped 4 bases, with 16 bases sitting between them. Germline CDR1 is SGHRS and CDR2 is YFSETQ. This CDR3 comprises 15 residues. The CDR3 here is CASSSEGARAYGYTF. The CDR3 DNA reads as TGCGCCAGCAGCTCCGAAGGGGCCCGGGCCTATGGCTACACCTTC.

The chain recombines TRBV5-1 with TRBJ1-2, with a possible D match to TRBD1 (5 bases). This CDR3 is 13 amino acids long. V lost 0 bases and J 6 bases, leaving 9 bases between the germline ends. Germline CDR1 is SGHRS and CDR2 is YFSETQ. The CDR3 reads CASSLARVDGYTF. CDR3 DNA sequence: TGCGCCAGCAGCTTGGCCAGGGTCGATGGCTACACCTTC.

The V call is TRBV30, the J call TRBJ2-7; 8 bases match TRBD1. There are 14 residues in the CDR3. In germline, CDR1 is GTSNPN, CDR2 SVGIG (reference sequence). Trimming cost V 4 bases and J 6 bases; bases outside gene matches: 11. The CDR3 protein is CAWKGQGLGGEQYF. The CDR3 coding sequence is TGTGCCTGGAAAGGACAGGGACTTGGGGGCGAGCAGTACTTC.

DNA for the CDR3: TGTGCCAGCAGCCAAGCAGGGAAGGATGGCTACACCTTC. Translated, it gives CASSQAGKDGYTF. The chain links TRBV3-1 (or the pseudogene TRBV3-2) to TRBJ1-2, with D perhaps TRBD1 (5 bases). Germline V gives CDR1 LGHDT, CDR2 YNNKEL (reference sequence). The CDR3 extends over 13 amino acids. With 1 base removed from V and 6 bases from J, the gap between germline ends came to 9 bases.

The chain links TRBV6-5 to TRBJ1-6; TRBD1 matches 11 bases. Looked up from germline, CDR1 is MNHEY and CDR2 is SVGAGI. CDR3 length equals 15 residues. The trim removed 6 bases at V and 9 bases at J, leaving 7 bases unmatched. The CDR3 spells CASSRTGGASSPLHF. CDR3 DNA sequence: TGTGCCAGCAGCCGGACAGGGGGCGCAAGTTCACCCCTCCACTTT.

The V gene is TRBV29-1, the J gene TRBJ1-4; D gene unclear. Germline V gene lookup returns CDR1 SQVTM and CDR2 ANQGSEA. The CDR3 is made up of 14 amino acids. Trimming took off 6 bases at V and 5 bases at J, with 16 bases between the two ends. The CDR3 loop is CSVQRTARNEKLFF. The DNA of the CDR3 is TGCAGCGTCCAAAGGACTGCTAGGAATGAAAAACTGTTTTTT.

This chain uses TRBV7-2 with TRBJ1-6, with a weak D call TRBD1 (5 bases). In germline, CDR1 is SGHTA, CDR2 FQGNSA. V was pared by 5 bases and J by 7 bases, with 12 bases between. This CDR3 contains 14 residues. The CDR3 region is CASSRDLGNSPLHF. In nucleotides, the CDR3 is TGTGCCAGCAGCCGGGACTTGGGGAATTCACCCCTCCACTTT.

This chain connects TRBV19 to TRBJ1-1; 10 positions agree with TRBD1. The CDR3 loop spans 14 amino acids. V dropped 4 bases and J dropped 6; count of bases not matched to a gene: 5. CDR1 is LNHDA and CDR2 is SQIVND in the germline V gene (reference sequence). The CDR3 region is CASSRQGAVAEAFF. The CDR3 region has the DNA TGTGCCAGTAGTAGACAGGGGGCCGTCGCTGAAGCTTTCTTT.

The chain has TRBV6-5 and TRBJ1-1; 8 bases agree with TRBD1. The CDR3 runs 13 residues. CDR1 is MNHEY and CDR2 is SVGAGI in the germline V gene. Losses at the gene ends were 10 bases for V and 1 base for J; bases not matched to a gene: 5. CDR3 in amino acids: CATGDRGNTEAFF. CDR3 DNA: TGTGCCACCGGAGACAGGGGGAACACTGAAGCTTTCTTT.

V usage is TRBV6-5 and J usage is TRBJ1-1, with D uncertain. This CDR3 has 15 amino acids. With 6 bases removed from V and 1 base from J, the gap between germline ends came to 15 bases. Germline V CDR1 and CDR2: MNHEY, SVGAGI. The DNA for the CDR3 is TGTGCCAGCAGCCGGTTTGGCCAGGAGAACACTGAAGCTTTCTTT. Protein product: CASSRFGQENTEAFF.

This chain links TRBV10-3 with TRBJ1-2; possibly TRBD1 for D (6 bases). The CDR3 runs to 15 residues. In germline, CDR1 is ENHRY, CDR2 SYGVKD. The V and J ends lost 7 bases and 2 bases respectively, with 17 bases between them. This CDR3 reads CAINPRGLTNYGYTF. The CDR3 DNA reads TGTGCCATCAACCCAAGGGGGTTGACGAACTATGGCTACACCTTC.

The chain joins TRBV7-8 to TRBJ2-7; possible D gene TRBD1, 5 bases. Germline V CDR1 and CDR2: SGHVS, FQNEAQ. V lost 5 bases, J lost 2 bases, and 22 bases lay in between. This CDR3 is 17 amino acids long. CDR3 sequence: CASSTPAWTHKPYEQYF. CDR3 nucleotide sequence: TGTGCCAGCAGCACCCCGGCGTGGACACATAAGCCCTACGAGCAGTACTTC. The full variable domain, its missing parts supplied by reference TRBV7-8 and TRBJ2-7, is GAGVSQSPRYKVAKRGQDVALRCDPISGHVSLFWYQQALGQGPEFLTYFQNEAQLDKSGLPSDRFFAERPEGSVSTLKIQRTQQEDSAVYLCASSTPAWTHKPYEQYFGPGTRLTVT.

This chain connects TRBV5-1 to TRBJ2-2; 7 nucleotides agree with TRBD1. After removal of 0 bases from V and 0 bases from J, the junction contained 2 bases not matched to a gene. The CDR3 covers 16 residues. Germline lookup yields CDR1 SGHRS and CDR2 YFSETQ. The CDR3: CASSLEGAANTGELFF. CDR3 coding DNA: TGCGCCAGCAGCTTGGAGGGGGCCGCGAACACCGGGGAGCTGTTTTTT.

The J gene is TRBJ2-5, the V gene TRBV9; the match to TRBD2 covers 9 bases. Germline trimming cut 4 bases from V and 5 bases from J; bases unmatched to any gene: 15. Germline CDR1 SGDLS, CDR2 YYNGEE. The CDR3 totals 17 residues. In DNA form, the CDR3 reads TGTGCCAGCAGCTCAGGAACAAGCGGGGGGCCAGGGGAGACCCAGTACTTC. The encoded protein is CASSSGTSGGPGETQYF.

The count of this clone is one. The CDR3 coding sequence is TGTGCCAGCAGTGGTCCACAGGGGGGCCTCTCTGGAAACACCATATATTTT. Its protein product is CASSGPQGGLSGNTIYF. The V and J genes are TRBV2 and TRBJ1-3; the match to TRBD1 covers 8 bases. In germline, CDR1 is SNHLY, CDR2 FYNNEI. The CDR3 is made up of 17 amino acids. The ends lost 4 bases at V and 0 bases at J; junction bases unmatched: 8.